This TCR beta chain was recorded in a study of control samples from healthy donors and cancer patients. This table comes from immunoSEQ multiplex PCR, and its TCRdb copy is limited to in-frame clones, with some not included. The repertoire includes 150,000 to 160,000 clones, about 94% of them detected once, and 5.7% sits in the top ten. The CDR3 totals 13 residues. Germline CDR1 MDHEN, CDR2 SYDVKM. V gave up 4 bases and J gave up 4 bases, with 11 bases separating them. Sequenced input: blood. This TCR was sampled from a man in his forties or fifties in good health. The chain recombines TRBV28 with TRBJ2-7; D is perhaps TRBD2 (7 bases). In DNA, the CDR3 is TGTGCCAGCAGTTGGAGGGGGGGTTACGAGCAGTACTTC. Translation gives CASSWRGGYEQYF.